This T cell receptor beta chain was obtained from a study of blood T cell repertoires in COVID-19. Study-level background: Acute and convalescent COVID-19 specimens originated in the United States, Italy and Spain.

CDR1 and CDR2 from the germline V gene are SNHLY and FYNNEI. The CDR3 extends over 16 amino acids. The V and J ends lost 8 bases and 2 bases respectively, with 18 bases between them. Original processing notes: Using reference gene primer amplification, nucleated cell counts were estimated. TCRdb's table, derived via immunoSEQ multiplex PCR, lists solely in-frame clones and lacks some. Clone size and V and J calls were adopted from that table, with D and trimming inferred from the DNA. The sample lists about 170,000 clones, around 67% seen once, with about 3% in the top ten. V gene TRBV2 combines with J gene TRBJ2-2; D remains unclear. The clonotype comes from a woman over 75 with acute or convalescent COVID-19. The sequencing sample was made of peripheral blood. The CDR3 region is CASCSVTGVNTGELFF. DNA for the CDR3: TGTGCCAGCTGTTCCGTAACTGGAGTTAACACCGGGGAGCTGTTTTTT.